This T cell receptor (beta chain) was sequenced in a study of cytomegalovirus exposure and HLA in healthy donors. The primer mix had 60 Vbeta and 13 Jbeta primers. TCRdb keeps only in-frame clones here, not all; method: immunoSEQ multiplex PCR. Among about 130,000 clones listed, approximately 74% were seen once. CDR3 length: 15 residues. Looked up from germline, CDR1 is SGHTA and CDR2 is FQGNSA. J was trimmed by 6 bases and V by 1 base; bases with no gene match: 4. The receptor was derived from a man in his forties in good health and CMV-seropositive. The sequencing input was PBMCs. The chain carries TRBV7-2 and TRBJ2-7, with TRBD2 identical over 12 bases. CDR3 in DNA: TGTGCCAGCAGCTTAGGACTAGCGGGAGTAGGCGAGCAGTACTTC. It codes for CASSLGLAGVGEQYF.